The clone carrying this TCR beta chain has only a few counts. Its antigen is still unknown. This record comes from a study of T cells in Graves' hyperthyroidism and ophthalmopathy. Exclusion criteria comprised uncontrolled infection, other autoimmune disease, pregnancy or lactation. Each 10 ml fresh peripheral blood draw supplied the PBMCs. Trimming at V came to 7 bases and at J to 7 bases, leaving 9 bases not matched to a gene. The V gene's germline CDR1 is WSHSY and CDR2 SAAADI. CDR3 length equals 15 residues. The source material, RNA transcripts, was used to amplify TCR beta CDR3 regions. Researchers ran a first-round RT-PCR on the TCR CDR3 using the HTBI primer set. One entry per CDR3 protein results from TCRdb running MiXCR on the multiplex PCR reads. The data show about 400,000 distinct CDR3 sequences, with 15% to 18% seen just once and over 7.5% held by the top ten. Study-wide findings and caveats: Ophthalmopathy was model-predicted a median about 6 months pre-onset. Most clonotypes expanded in thyroid above 0.001 were likewise present in blood.

The TCR originated in a woman younger than 30 with Graves' hyperthyroidism. Sequences were obtained from blood. This chain links TRBV10-2 with TRBJ1-4; the match to TRBD1 covers 10 bases. The CDR3: CASKATGGEAEKLFF. Written as DNA, the CDR3 is TGCGCCAGCAAAGCGACAGGGGGCGAGGCTGAAAAACTGTTTTTT.